Below, 30 T cell receptor beta chains from the same sample are listed, as sequenced in a study of spatial heterogeneity in lung cancer. Time point meaning: sample taken at primary tumor resection. Each CDR3 protein gets one entry after TCRdb re-called the 5' RACE reads with MiXCR. The table lists 9,000 to 13,000 distinct CDR3 sequences, 5.5% to 7.5% of them singletons. Source: PBMCs, taken at surgery. These receptors were obtained from a male donor with early-stage non-small cell lung cancer.

This rearrangement joins TRBV18 to TRBJ1-5; no clear D. The CDR3 loop spans 13 amino acids. Germline V gives CDR1 KGHSH, CDR2 LQKENI. Trimming took 5 bases from V and 6 from J, leaving 11 bases between them. This CDR3 reads CASSSETGQPQHF. CDR3 DNA sequence: TGTGCCAGCTCATCTGAAACCGGTCAGCCCCAGCATTTT.

This clonotype was found once. A clone one base away is much larger, so this may be a read error. The chain combines TRBV12-3 or TRBV12-4 with TRBJ2-1; 11 bases are shared with TRBD2. The CDR3 has 17 amino acids. V lost 5 bases to trimming and J lost 6 bases; unmatched junction nucleotides: 12. The CDR3 sequence: CASSKWGSGRAPNEQFF. The CDR3 bases are TGTGCCAGCAGTAAATGGGGTAGCGGGAGGGCCCCCAATGAGCAGTTCTTC.

By sample share, this clonotype is medium-sized (0.01 to 0.1%). V is TRBV7-9 and J is TRBJ2-1, with 7 bases that match TRBD1. The V gene's germline CDR1 is SEHNR and CDR2 FQNEAQ (reference sequence). The CDR3 loop spans 12 amino acids. The V gene end was trimmed by 5 bases and the J gene end by 8 bases; junction bases not matched to a gene: 3. CDR3 in amino acids: CASSHTGDEQFF. CDR3 DNA sequence: TGTGCCAGCAGCCACACAGGGGATGAGCAGTTCTTC.

This clonotype counts as medium-sized. The chain couples TRBV29-1 to TRBJ2-1; 8 bases align to TRBD2. Germline V lookup: CDR1 SQVTM, CDR2 ANQGSEA. The CDR3 loop spans 13 amino acids. The ends lost 5 bases at V and 2 bases at J; junction bases unmatched: 2. The CDR3 region is CSVTSGAYNEQFF. The CDR3, as DNA: TGCAGCGTTACTAGCGGAGCCTACAATGAGCAGTTCTTC.

The V gene is TRBV12-3 or TRBV12-4, the J gene TRBJ1-1, with D unclear. V dropped 5 bases and J dropped 0 bases, with 10 bases sitting between them. CDR3 length equals 14 residues. The CDR3 is CASSPLLMNTEAFF. For the CDR3, the DNA is TGTGCCAGCAGTCCCCTTTTAATGAACACTGAAGCTTTCTTT.

This clonotype is termed medium-sized (0.01 to 0.1%). The chain carries TRBV20-1 and TRBJ2-3; D unclear. Trimming left V 4 bases short and J 0 bases short, with 14 bases between. Germline V gives CDR1 DFQATT, CDR2 SNEGSKA (reference sequence). CDR3 length: 15 residues. The CDR3 coding sequence is TGCAGTGCTATCAGACTCGACTCTAGCACAGATACGCAGTATTTT. Its protein product is CSAIRLDSSTDTQYF.

This clonotype was detected ten times or more. This sequence joins TRBV19 and TRBJ1-1, with TRBD1 identical over 8 bases. The CDR3 has 11 amino acids. V was clipped by 6 bases and J by 10 bases; unmatched bases: 4. Germline lookup yields CDR1 LNHDA and CDR2 SQIVND (reference sequence). CDR3 DNA: TGTGCCAGTAGGACAGGGGCATTAGCTTTCTTT. As protein: CASRTGALAFF.

This sequence joins TRBV6-5 and TRBJ1-6, with 7 positions matching TRBD1. The V gene's germline CDR1 is MNHEY and CDR2 SVGAGI. This CDR3 comprises 18 residues. V trimming: 7 bases; J trimming: 1 base; junction bases outside the gene matches: 13. CDR3 sequence: CASTPLTGVRSYNSPLHF. The CDR3 coding sequence is TGTGCCAGCACCCCCTTAACAGGGGTACGGTCCTATAATTCACCCCTCCACTTT.

As for this clonotype: This may stem from a read error, because a much larger clone lies one nucleotide away. The chain couples TRBV12-3 or TRBV12-4 to TRBJ2-3; D is uncertain. The CDR3 has 14 residues. The CDR3 DNA follows: TGTGTCAGCAGTTTAGCCACAATCACAGATACGCAGTATTTT. Amino acid sequence: CVSSLATITDTQYF.

The chain is built from TRBV30 and TRBJ2-7; 11 bases map to TRBD1. The junction had 17 bases not matched to a gene; V was cut back by 2 bases and J by 5 bases. The germline V gene encodes CDR1 GTSNPN and CDR2 SVGIG (reference sequence). The CDR3 extends over 18 amino acids. CDR3 sequence reads: CAWSPQTAGTGGDNEQYF. CDR3 sequence (DNA): TGTGCCTGGAGTCCTCAAACCGCCGGGACAGGGGGAGATAACGAGCAGTACTTC.

This clonotype was counted between two and nine times. The V and J genes are TRBV7-9 and TRBJ2-7, with D tentatively TRBD2 (5 bases). CDR1 is SEHNR and CDR2 is FQNEAQ in the germline V gene (reference sequence). The CDR3 runs 15 residues. The V gene lost 5 bases and the J gene lost 3 bases, with 17 bases spanning the gap. CDR3 loop: CASSIGRGIDYEQYF. DNA for the CDR3: TGTGCCAGCAGCATCGGACGGGGAATCGACTACGAGCAGTACTTC. Filled out from reference TRBV7-9 and TRBJ2-7, the complete variable domain reads DTGVSQNPRHKITKRGQNVTFRCDPISEHNRLYWYRQTLGQGPEFLTYFQNEAQLEKSRLLSDRFSAERPKGSFSTLEIQRTEQGDSAMYLCASSIGRGIDYEQYFGPGTRLTVT.

By its share, this clonotype is large. CDR3 DNA: TGTGCCAGTCCGGCCTACTCCGGGGAGCTGTTTTTT. It translates to CASPAYSGELFF. The chain has TRBV19 and TRBJ2-2; D gene unclear. Trimming removed 8 bases at V and 6 bases at J, with 10 bases between. This CDR3 has 12 amino acids. Germline assignment: CDR1 LNHDA and CDR2 SQIVND (reference sequence).

At least ten counts were recorded for this clonotype. CDR3 loop: CASSETRRTVFPYNEQFF. The CDR3 DNA reads as TGTGCCAGCAGTGAAACCCGGAGGACAGTTTTTCCCTACAATGAGCAGTTCTTC. The chain carries TRBV6-1 and TRBJ2-1, with a weak D call TRBD1 (6 bases). Germline CDR1 reads MNHNS; CDR2 reads SASEGT. The V end was cut by 2 bases, the J end by 2 bases, with 19 bases between. The CDR3 length is 18 residues.

In this sample, this clonotype turned up many times. One end of the junction fails to match germline, which may point to a read error. The rearrangement joins TRBV6-2 or TRBV6-3 to TRBJ2-6; D is possibly TRBD1 or TRBD2 (5 bases each). The CDR3 contains 18 residues. Germline V gene sequence: CDR1 MNHEY, CDR2 SVGEGT. CDR3: CASTYRDGVLPGANVLTF. The CDR3 DNA is TGTGCCAGCACTTACCGGGACGGAGTTCTCCCTGGGGCCAACGTCCTGACTTTC.

This clonotype was picked up many times. The rearrangement uses TRBV20-1 and TRBJ2-1, with TRBD1 identical over 9 bases. Per the germline V gene, CDR1 is DFQATT and CDR2 is SNEGSKA (reference sequence). J was trimmed by 7 bases and V by 4 bases; bases with no gene match: 11. The CDR3 sequence is 15 residues long. The CDR3 DNA follows: TGCAGTGCTACGGCTGGGACAGGGAATCAGAATGAGCAGTTCTTC. It yields the protein CSATAGTGNQNEQFF.

This clonotype has a count of ten or more. The V and J genes are TRBV28 and TRBJ2-1; the D gene is possibly TRBD2 (6 bases). The CDR3 length is 17 residues. Germline V gives CDR1 MDHEN, CDR2 SYDVKM. V lost 2 bases, J lost 0 bases, and 14 bases lay in between. In DNA, the CDR3 is TGTGCCAGCAGTTTAATTGGAGGGGATAGCTCCTACAATGAGCAGTTCTTC. Translated: CASSLIGGDSSYNEQFF. Combining the CDR3 with reference TRBV28 and TRBJ2-1 gives the whole variable domain DVKVTQSSRYLVKRTGEKVFLECVQDMDHENMFWYRQDPGLGLRLIYFSYDVKMKEKGDIPEGYSVSREKKERFSLILESASTNQTSMYLCASSLIGGDSSYNEQFFGPGTRLTVL.

By proportion, this clonotype is medium-sized. This sequence joins TRBV5-5 and TRBJ2-7, with TRBD1 matching 9 bases. CDR1 and CDR2 (germline): SGHKS, YYEKEE (reference sequence). The V and J ends lost 1 base and 5 bases, in that order; junction bases with no gene match: 10. This CDR3 contains 16 residues. The chain's CDR3 is CASSLKSPGQGHEQYF. As DNA, the CDR3 is TGTGCCAGCAGCTTGAAGAGTCCGGGACAGGGCCACGAGCAGTACTTC.

This clonotype was seen at least ten times. The rearrangement joins TRBV12-3 or TRBV12-4 to TRBJ2-1; 10 bases fit TRBD2. J was trimmed by 4 bases and V by 2 bases; bases with no gene match: 8. The CDR3 spans 17 residues. The CDR3 DNA reads TGTGCCAGCAGTTTAACGCCTCTAGCGGGGGTATACAATGAGCAGTTCTTC. Translation gives CASSLTPLAGVYNEQFF.

V gene TRBV5-1 combines with J gene TRBJ2-5, with TRBD2 identical over 7 bases. The CDR3 contains 18 residues. The V and J ends lost 7 bases and 5 bases, in that order; junction bases with no gene match: 23. Germline loops: CDR1 SGHRS, CDR2 YFSETQ. CDR3 loop: CASGILLAGVHIAETQYF. The DNA of the CDR3 is TGCGCCAGCGGCATTCTCTTGGCGGGGGTACACATAGCGGAGACCCAGTACTTC. Full variable domain (rest looked up from reference TRBV5-1 and TRBJ2-5): KAGVTQTPRYLIKTRGQQVTLSCSPISGHRSVSWYQQTPGQGLQFLFEYFSETQRNKGNFPGRFSGRQFSNSRSEMNVSTLELGDSALYLCASGILLAGVHIAETQYFGPGTRLLVL.

This clonotype was observed many times. The chain is built from TRBV6-6 and TRBJ2-1, with D hard to call. The germline gives CDR1 MNHNY, CDR2 SVGAGI (reference sequence). Trimming removed 8 bases from V and 4 bases from J, with 9 bases in between. The CDR3 has 12 residues. The CDR3 loop reads CASGRFYNEQFF. CDR3 DNA: TGTGCCAGCGGCAGATTTTACAATGAGCAGTTCTTC.

This clonotype was detected ten times or more. The chain has TRBV7-2 and TRBJ1-1, with 8 bases identical to TRBD1. The J segment lost 4 bases and the V segment lost 1 base, leaving 5 bases of the junction unmatched. CDR3 size: 15 residues. Germline V gene lookup returns CDR1 SGHTA and CDR2 FQGNSA. The chain's CDR3 is CASSLVGQGGTEAFF. The CDR3 region has the DNA TGTGCCAGCAGCTTAGTTGGACAGGGCGGCACTGAAGCTTTCTTT.

In this sample, this clonotype is medium-sized. The chain employs TRBV29-1 and TRBJ1-2; TRBD1 aligns across 8 bases. The CDR3 covers 14 residues. Germline V gives CDR1 SQVTM, CDR2 ANQGSEA. Trimming took 5 bases from V and 0 from J; bases not matched to a gene: 5. Here the CDR3 reads CSVPGQGSNYGYTF. CDR3 DNA: TGCAGCGTTCCCGGACAGGGATCTAACTATGGCTACACCTTC.

The sample holds many counts of this clonotype. The V call is TRBV20-1, the J call TRBJ1-6; 7 nucleotides align to TRBD1. Germline V gene lookup returns CDR1 DFQATT and CDR2 SNEGSKA (reference sequence). This CDR3 has 14 residues. V trimming: 1 base; J trimming: 7 bases; junction bases outside the gene matches: 4. CDR3 residues: CSARGRDRNSPLHF. For the CDR3, the DNA is TGCAGTGCTAGAGGCCGGGACAGAAATTCACCCCTCCACTTT.

This clonotype is termed medium-sized. The CDR3 region is CASSPTRFLSTDTQYF. CDR3 DNA sequence: TGTGCCAGCAGCCCGACCCGGTTTCTTAGCACAGATACGCAGTATTTT. This sequence joins TRBV28 and TRBJ2-3, with D hard to call. V lost 6 bases and J 0 bases, leaving 16 bases between the germline ends. Germline V gives CDR1 MDHEN, CDR2 SYDVKM. CDR3 length: 16 amino acids.

This rearrangement joins TRBV4-3 to TRBJ2-7; 8 bases map to TRBD1. The CDR3 covers 14 residues. Germline loops: CDR1 LGHNA, CDR2 YSLEER. Trimming at V came to 3 bases and at J to 5 bases, leaving 6 bases not matched to a gene. Here the CDR3 DNA reads TGCGCCAGCAGCCATCAATCGACAGGGGACGAGCAGTACTTC. Translating gives CASSHQSTGDEQYF.

This clonotype showed up many times. This sequence joins TRBV7-9 and TRBJ2-1; TRBD2 matches 12 bases. The CDR3 consists of 18 residues. V lost 2 bases, J lost 0 bases, and 5 bases stayed unmatched. Germline V gene sequence: CDR1 SEHNR, CDR2 FQNEAQ (reference sequence). The CDR3 DNA reads as TGTGCCAGCAGCTTACTGCTAGCGGGAGGGAGCTCCTACAATGAGCAGTTCTTC. Its translation: CASSLLLAGGSSYNEQFF.

CDR3 sequence reads: CASSHSYEQYF. The CDR3 DNA is TGTGCCAGCAGCCACAGCTACGAGCAGTACTTC. The chain couples TRBV3-1 to TRBJ2-7; no definite D call. The CDR3 is made up of 11 amino acids. V shed 3 bases and J shed 3 bases, with 3 bases lying between them. The germline CDR1 and CDR2 sequences are LGHDT and YNNKEL (reference sequence).

At least ten counts were recorded for this clonotype. The chain recombines TRBV11-2 with TRBJ2-7; D is possibly TRBD1 (6 bases). The CDR3 is 15 residues long. The germline gives CDR1 SGHAT, CDR2 FQNNGV. V gave up 5 bases and J gave up 3 bases, with 17 bases separating them. The CDR3 nucleotides read TGTGCCAGCAGCCGTTTAGACGGACAGTTCTACGAGCAGTACTTC. Translating gives CASSRLDGQFYEQYF. Full variable domain (rest looked up from reference TRBV11-2 and TRBJ2-7): EAGVAQSPRYKIIEKRQSVAFWCNPISGHATLYWYQQILGQGPKLLIQFQNNGVVDDSQLPKDRFSAERLKGVDSTLKIQPAKLEDSAVYLCASSRLDGQFYEQYFGPGTRLTVT.

The sample holds many counts of this clonotype. V usage is TRBV24-1 and J usage is TRBJ2-7, with 7 bases identical to TRBD1. Trimming took 5 bases from V and 6 from J; bases not matched to a gene: 6. The germline V gene encodes CDR1 KGHDR and CDR2 SFDVKD. The CDR3 has 13 amino acids. CDR3 residues: CATSVDRDSEQYF. The CDR3 coding sequence is TGTGCCACCAGTGTAGACAGGGACAGCGAGCAGTACTTC.

This clonotype was detected many times. This chain joins TRBV20-1 and TRBJ2-7, with D unresolved. V shed 8 bases and J shed 3 bases, with 14 bases lying between them. This CDR3 comprises 12 residues. CDR1 is DFQATT, CDR2 SNEGSKA, per germline (reference sequence). The CDR3 reads CSKIGVGYEQYF. In DNA, the CDR3 is TGCAGTAAAATTGGTGTCGGCTACGAGCAGTACTTC.